These T cell receptor beta chains were read from a single sample in a study of blood T cell repertoires in COVID-19. Method: immunoSEQ multiplex PCR; TCRdb's copy keeps in-frame clones and lacks some. Here the sample spans around 200,000 clones, approximately 86% being singletons. Sequenced material: peripheral blood. Receptor source: a man aged 65 to 85 with acute or convalescent COVID-19. Each CDR3 is given with its conserved first and last residue. A D gene is named only where the DNA matches it firmly. The listing skips clone size in some rows; elsewhere it reads once, few, many or a size class.

v_call	clone_size	d_call	j_call	cdr3_aa	cdr3_nt
TRBV3-1/TRBV3-2	.	TRBD1	TRBJ1-1	CASSPQGAYITEAFF	TGTGCCAGCAGCCCACAGGGGGCATATATCACTGAAGCTTTCTTT
TRBV5-1	.	TRBD2	TRBJ2-3	CASSSLGAGGADTQYF	TGCGCCAGCAGCTCCCTCGGTGCGGGGGGGGCAGATACGCAGTATTTT
TRBV12-3/TRBV12-4	once	.	TRBJ2-7	CASSLDRYEQYF	TGTGCCAGCAGTTTAGACCGGTACGAGCAGTACTTC
TRBV5-1	.	.	TRBJ1-2	CASSQQITGDGYTF	TGCGCCAGCAGCCAACAAATCACGGGTGATGGCTACACCTTC
TRBV30	.	.	TRBJ1-1	CAWIPFTEAFF	TGTGCCTGGATCCCTTTTACTGAAGCTTTCTTT
TRBV27	once	TRBD2	TRBJ2-5	CASSFLGGETQYF	TGTGCCAGCAGTTTTTTGGGAGGGGAGACCCAGTACTTC
TRBV2	.	.	TRBJ1-1	CASTPEGLNTEAFF	TGTGCCAGCACCCCAGAGGGCCTGAACACTGAAGCTTTCTTT
TRBV7-9	.	TRBD1	TRBJ2-4	CASSKDRVLAKNIQYF	TGTGCCAGCAGCAAAGACAGGGTACTAGCCAAAAACATTCAGTACTTC
TRBV19	.	TRBD1	TRBJ1-5	CASSMQIGTVGGQPQHF	TGTGCCAGTAGTATGCAAATCGGGACAGTCGGAGGCCAGCCCCAGCATTTT
TRBV4-3	.	.	TRBJ1-5	CASSQEPKEDQPQHF	TGCGCCAGCAGCCAAGAACCGAAAGAGGATCAGCCCCAGCATTTT
TRBV10-1	.	TRBD1	TRBJ2-3	CASSESLYGLTGYSDTQYF	TGCGCCAGCAGTGAGTCGTTGTATGGGCTGACAGGGTACTCAGATACGCAGTATTTT
TRBV5-6	.	TRBD1	TRBJ1-1	CASSLYRGPVTEAFF	TGTGCCAGCAGCTTATACAGGGGGCCGGTCACTGAAGCTTTCTTT
TRBV4-1	.	.	TRBJ1-6	CASSTPTGFGRALHF	TGCGCCAGCAGCACACCGACGGGCTTCGGGAGAGCCCTCCACTTT
TRBV7-2	.	.	TRBJ2-3	CASSLGGYTDTQYF	TGTGCCAGCAGCTTAGGCGGCTACACAGATACGCAGTATTTT
TRBV25-1	.	.	TRBJ2-3	CASSRSQGPDTQYF	TGTGCCAGCAGTAGAAGCCAGGGGCCAGATACGCAGTATTTT
TRBV14	.	TRBD1	TRBJ2-7	CASSPPVGTGRSYEQYF	TGTGCCAGCAGCCCCCCTGTGGGGACAGGGCGTTCCTACGAGCAGTACTTC
TRBV6-5	.	.	TRBJ1-4	CASSYSPRTEYEKLFF	TGTGCCAGCAGTTACTCGCCCAGGACTGAATATGAAAAACTGTTTTTT
TRBV3-1/TRBV3-2	.	.	TRBJ1-5	CASSRREGQPQHF	TGTGCCAGCAGCCGCAGGGAGGGTCAGCCCCAGCATTTT
TRBV28	.	.	TRBJ1-2	CASGRGGDNYGYTF	TGTGCCAGCGGTCGGGGGGGGGATAACTATGGCTACACCTTC
TRBV10-3	.	TRBD1	TRBJ1-6	CAISGDRVEDDNSPLHF	TGTGCCATCAGTGGGGACAGGGTCGAGGATGATAATTCACCCCTCCACTTT
TRBV27	.	.	TRBJ2-7	CASSFEPGFSYEQYF	TGTGCCAGCAGTTTCGAGCCAGGGTTCTCCTACGAGCAGTACTTC
TRBV6-5	.	.	TRBJ1-6	CASTLRQGYSPLHF	TGTGCCAGCACCCTGAGGCAGGGTTATTCACCCCTCCACTTT
TRBV5-1	.	TRBD2	TRBJ2-5	CASSIRTSGGAAETQYF	TGCGCCAGCAGCATCAGGACTAGCGGGGGGGCAGCAGAGACCCAGTACTTC
TRBV9	.	.	TRBJ2-3	CASSVAVAGVDTQYF	TGTGCCAGCAGCGTAGCGGTCGCAGGGGTAGATACGCAGTATTTT